Each of the 4 T cell receptor beta chains below was sequenced from the same sample in a study of graft-versus-host responses after intestinal transplantation. TCRdb keeps only in-frame clones here, not all; method: immunoSEQ multiplex PCR. Of under 65,000 clones listed, 94% are singletons. Their antigens remain unidentified. Sample: unstimulated CD4+ T cells sorted from spleen or lymph node cells, taken before transplant. All receptors come from a human donor who was the organ donor for an intestinal transplant.

The chain joins TRBV7-9 to TRBJ2-5; D is possibly TRBD2 (5 bases). Germline CDR1 is SEHNR and CDR2 is FQNEAQ (reference sequence). The CDR3 is made up of 15 amino acids. The V end was cut by 2 bases, the J end by 2 bases, with 12 bases between. The CDR3, as DNA: TGTGCCAGCAGCTTAAGGGCTAGCCTACAAGAGACCCAGTACTTC. Its translation is CASSLRASLQETQYF. The variable domain in full, with the rest retrieved from reference TRBV7-9 and TRBJ2-5, is DTGVSQNPRHKITKRGQNVTFRCDPISEHNRLYWYRQTLGQGPEFLTYFQNEAQLEKSRLLSDRFSAERPKGSFSTLEIQRTEQGDSAMYLCASSLRASLQETQYFGPGTRLLVL.

The gene calls are TRBV11-2 and TRBJ1-2; 7 bases line up with TRBD1. The CDR3 covers 17 residues. The V gene's germline CDR1 is SGHAT and CDR2 FQNNGV. The V gene end was trimmed by 6 bases and the J gene end by 5 bases; junction bases not matched to a gene: 18. DNA of the CDR3: TGTGCCAGCAGTCTGGCCCGACCCCTAGGGACAGCTTATGGCTACACCTTC. It specifies CASSLARPLGTAYGYTF. Filled out from reference TRBV11-2 and TRBJ1-2, the complete variable domain reads EAGVAQSPRYKIIEKRQSVAFWCNPISGHATLYWYQQILGQGPKLLIQFQNNGVVDDSQLPKDRFSAERLKGVDSTLKIQPAKLEDSAVYLCASSLARPLGTAYGYTFGSGTRLTVV.

The chain combines TRBV5-1 with TRBJ2-2, with D possibly TRBD2 on 6 matching bases. This CDR3 is built from 14 residues. Deletions cut 5 bases from V and 5 bases from J, with 13 bases between. CDR1 and CDR2 (germline): SGHRS, YFSETQ. CDR3 region: CASRAGLLTGELFF. For the CDR3, the DNA is TGCGCCAGCAGGGCGGGACTCTTAACCGGGGAGCTGTTTTTT.

The chain joins TRBV29-1 to TRBJ2-3; 8 bases are shared with TRBD2. The J segment lost 6 bases and the V segment lost 0 bases, leaving 8 bases of the junction unmatched. The germline V gene has CDR1 SQVTM and CDR2 ANQGSEA. The CDR3 covers 15 residues. The CDR3 spells CSVEDKPSGGDTQYF. CDR3 coding DNA: TGCAGCGTTGAAGATAAGCCGTCGGGGGGGGATACGCAGTATTTT.